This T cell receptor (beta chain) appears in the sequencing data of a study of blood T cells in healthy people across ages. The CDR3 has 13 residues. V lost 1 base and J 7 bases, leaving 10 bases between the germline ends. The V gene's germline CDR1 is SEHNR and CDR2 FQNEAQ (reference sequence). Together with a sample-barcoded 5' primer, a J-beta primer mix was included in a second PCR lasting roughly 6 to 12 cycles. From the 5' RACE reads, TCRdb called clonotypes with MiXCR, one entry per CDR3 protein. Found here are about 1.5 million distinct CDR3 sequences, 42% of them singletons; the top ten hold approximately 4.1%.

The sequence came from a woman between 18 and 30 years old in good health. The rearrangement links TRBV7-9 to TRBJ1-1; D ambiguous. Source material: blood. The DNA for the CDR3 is TGTGCCAGCAGCTTAGTGAGTAGCTATGAAGCTTTCTTT. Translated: CASSLVSSYEAFF.